This T cell receptor beta chain comes out of a study of blood T cell repertoires in COVID-19. The CDR3 loop spans 15 amino acids. V was trimmed by 5 bases and J by 2 bases, leaving 10 bases between them. The germline CDR1 and CDR2 sequences are MNHEY and SMNVEV (reference sequence). In the authors' workflow: Cell counts per sample came from amplifying reference gene primers. Measured with immunoSEQ multiplex PCR; TCRdb has only the in-frame clones, and not every one. Clone size and the V and J calls come from that table; the DNA yielded D and trimming. The repertoire consists of approximately 440,000 clones, with about 90% occurring once and the leading ten covering 0.6%. For recovered donors of Cohort 3, there were two negative PCRs, clearance, or symptom resolution.

Sequenced input: PBMCs or T cells enriched from blood (not recorded which). The sequence derives from a man in his late teens or twenties who had recovered from COVID-19. This chain joins TRBV27 and TRBJ2-6; D unresolved. CDR3 residues: CASSPESAGANVLTF. The CDR3 DNA reads TGTGCCAGCAGTCCTGAGTCGGCTGGGGCCAACGTCCTGACTTTC.